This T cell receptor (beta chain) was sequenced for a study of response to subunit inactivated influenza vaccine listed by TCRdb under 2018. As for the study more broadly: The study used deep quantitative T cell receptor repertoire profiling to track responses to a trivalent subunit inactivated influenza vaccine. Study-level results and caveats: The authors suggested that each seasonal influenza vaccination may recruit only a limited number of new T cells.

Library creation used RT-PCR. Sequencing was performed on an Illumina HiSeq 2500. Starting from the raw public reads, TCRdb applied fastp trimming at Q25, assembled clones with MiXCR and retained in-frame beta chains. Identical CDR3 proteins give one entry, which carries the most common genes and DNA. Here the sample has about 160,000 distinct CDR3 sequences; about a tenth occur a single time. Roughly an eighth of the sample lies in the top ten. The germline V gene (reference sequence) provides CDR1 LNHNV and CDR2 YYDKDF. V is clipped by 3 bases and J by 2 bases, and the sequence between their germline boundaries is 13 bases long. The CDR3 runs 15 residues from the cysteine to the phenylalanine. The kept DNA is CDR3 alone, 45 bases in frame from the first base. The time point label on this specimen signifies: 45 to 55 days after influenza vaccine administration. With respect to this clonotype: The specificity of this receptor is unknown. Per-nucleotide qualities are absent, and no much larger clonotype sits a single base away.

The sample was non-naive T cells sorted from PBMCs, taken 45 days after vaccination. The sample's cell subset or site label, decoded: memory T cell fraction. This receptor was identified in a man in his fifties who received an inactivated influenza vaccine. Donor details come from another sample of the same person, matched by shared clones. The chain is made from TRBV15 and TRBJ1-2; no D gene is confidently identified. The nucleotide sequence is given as TGTGCCACCAGCAGGATGGACCTCGACAACTATGGCTACACCTTC. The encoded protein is CATSRMDLDNYGYTF.